The 12 T cell receptor beta chains reported below all come from one sample, sequenced in a study of shared clonotypes between healthy human individuals. Clones were sequenced by immunoSEQ multiplex PCR, and TCRdb holds only the in-frame ones, with some missing. Of over 400,000 clones in the sample, roughly 95% were seen once. The source material was naive CD4+ T cells sorted from blood. Subset described: CD45RA+ positively selected. Receptor source: a woman in her twenties or thirties in good health.

The chain links TRBV7-7 to TRBJ2-1, with D perhaps given as TRBD1 or TRBD2 (5 bases each). This CDR3 contains 14 residues. Trimming left V 8 bases short and J 0 bases short, with 11 bases between. The germline V gene encodes CDR1 SSHAT and CDR2 FNYEAQ (reference sequence). This CDR3 is CASSEGSSYNEQFF. The CDR3 DNA follows: TGTGCCAGCTCTGAGGGGAGCTCCTACAATGAGCAGTTCTTC.

A few counts support this clone. V usage is TRBV10-2 and J usage is TRBJ1-1; D is uncertain. The CDR3 is 13 amino acids. Germline V lookup: CDR1 WSHSY, CDR2 SAAADI. Between the trimmed V and J ends, which lost 10 bases and 2 bases, there was a span of 14 bases. The CDR3 loop is CANTLGGNTEAFF. CDR3 bases: TGCGCCAACACCCTCGGAGGAAACACTGAAGCTTTCTTT.

This clone appeared a single time. This rearrangement joins TRBV21-1 to TRBJ1-4; the table's TRBD1 call for D was not verified on the DNA. TRBV21-1 is given as a pseudogene. The CDR3 has 14 residues. CDR3 nucleotides: TGTGCCAGCAGACCGGGACACAGGAATGAAAAACTGTTTTTT. This translates into CASRPGHRNEKLFF.

V gene TRBV21-1 combines with J gene TRBJ1-4. TRBV21-1 is described as a pseudogene. This CDR3 has 15 residues. This chain's CDR3 is CASSKSGPGNEKLFF. In DNA form, the CDR3 reads TGTGCCAGCAGCAAATCGGGACCGGGTAATGAAAAACTGTTTTTT.

The DNA of the CDR3 is TGCGCCAGCAGCCAGGGGGGGATTTACAATGAGCAGTTCTTC. Translation: CASSQGGIYNEQFF. The chain is built from TRBV4-1 and TRBJ2-1; 7 nucleotides align to TRBD2. The CDR3 covers 14 residues. The germline V gene has CDR1 MGHRA and CDR2 YSYEKL. With V trimmed by 3 bases and J by 4 bases, 3 bases remained unmatched.

The CDR3 coding sequence is TGTGCCAGCAGCTTAGAGTACGAGCAGTACTTC. It encodes CASSLEYEQYF. The V gene is TRBV7-8, the J gene TRBJ2-7; D is ambiguous. V was trimmed by 1 base and J by 4 bases, leaving 2 bases between them. Per the germline V gene, CDR1 is SGHVS and CDR2 is FQNEAQ. The CDR3 extends over 11 amino acids.

The rearrangement uses TRBV28 and TRBJ2-2; D possibly corresponds to TRBD1 (6 bases). CDR1 and CDR2 from the germline V gene are MDHEN and SYDVKM. CDR3 length: 15 residues. V gave up 3 bases and J gave up 4 bases, with 12 bases separating them. CDR3 region: CASSFDRPSTGELFF. The CDR3 DNA is TGTGCCAGCAGTTTCGACAGGCCGAGCACCGGGGAGCTGTTTTTT.

This rearrangement joins TRBV5-1 to TRBJ2-3; D possibly corresponds to TRBD2 (6 bases). CDR1 is SGHRS and CDR2 is YFSETQ in the germline V gene. The CDR3 spans 14 residues. Trimming took 1 base from V and 5 from J, leaving 11 bases between them. The CDR3 nucleotides read TGCGCCAGCAGCTTGCTGATTAGCGGAGATACGCAGTATTTT. It codes for CASSLLISGDTQYF.

The rearrangement uses TRBV28 and TRBJ2-3; either TRBD1 or TRBD2 may fit D (6 bases each). This CDR3 region has 13 residues. Looked up from germline, CDR1 is MDHEN and CDR2 is SYDVKM. Trimming took 6 bases from V and 4 from J, leaving 11 bases between them. Here the CDR3 reads CASRGGGPDTQYF. In DNA form, the CDR3 reads TGTGCCAGCAGGGGGGGCGGGCCAGATACGCAGTATTTT.

The V and J genes are TRBV28 and TRBJ2-5; TRBD1 matches at 9 bases. Trimming cost V 5 bases and J 5 bases; bases outside gene matches: 6. The germline CDR1 and CDR2 sequences are MDHEN and SYDVKM. The CDR3 runs 14 residues. CDR3 region: CASSNRGLRETQYF. CDR3 bases: TGTGCCAGCAGTAACAGGGGGCTGAGGGAGACCCAGTACTTC.

To note about this clone: In the same sample, other DNA sequences code for this CDR3. This chain uses TRBV30 with TRBJ2-7; 8 bases fit TRBD2. With 3 bases clipped from V and 0 bases from J, the junction kept 4 bases outside the gene matches. The CDR3 consists of 14 residues. Looked up from germline, CDR1 is GTSNPN and CDR2 is SVGIG (reference sequence). This CDR3 is CAWSRGGSSYEQYF. CDR3 in DNA: TGTGCCTGGAGCCGCGGGGGGAGCTCCTACGAGCAGTACTTC. Filled out from reference TRBV30 and TRBJ2-7, the complete variable domain reads SQTIHQWPATLVQPVGSPLSLECTVEGTSNPNLYWYRQAAGRGLQLLFYSVGIGQISSEVPQNLSASRPQDRQFILSSKKLLLSDSGFYLCAWSRGGSSYEQYFGPGTRLTVT.

The rearrangement links TRBV19 to TRBJ2-1; D unresolved. The CDR3 runs to 13 residues. V shed 3 bases and J shed 4 bases, with 7 bases lying between them. CDR1 LNHDA and CDR2 SQIVND come from the germline V gene (reference sequence). CDR3 DNA: TGTGCCAGTAGTATTGACCGATACAATGAGCAGTTCTTC. Amino acids: CASSIDRYNEQFF.